The rows below give T cell receptor beta chains drawn from one sample of a study of cytomegalovirus exposure and HLA in healthy donors. Profiled with immunoSEQ multiplex PCR; TCRdb holds only in-frame clones, not every one. The sample lists roughly 110,000 clones, roughly 70% occurring once. The sequenced sample consisted of PBMCs. These receptors originate from a middle-aged woman in good health and CMV-seropositive. CDR3s leave out the opening cysteine and the closing phenylalanine or tryptophan.

v_call	j_call	cdr3_aa
TRBV5-6	TRBJ1-2	ASSFQGGYT
TRBV5-8	TRBJ2-3	ASSRRGALSSTDTQY
TRBV7-2	TRBJ1-1	ASSFTANTEAF
TRBV6-4	TRBJ2-3	ASSETSGGAHTQY
TRBV18	TRBJ2-3	ASSPPDRGRDTQY
TRBV19	TRBJ1-1	ASIRDLVGTEAF
TRBV4-1	TRBJ2-3	ASSQTLNTQY
TRBV4-1	TRBJ2-3	ASSQDRQGTDTQY
TRBV4-2	TRBJ2-7	ASSQGQGAAYEQY
TRBV6-1	TRBJ1-5	ASSERGLSNQPQH
TRBV5-4	TRBJ1-2	ASSTDSSYGYT
TRBV10-3	TRBJ2-7	AISESRGSRDYEQY
TRBV4-1	TRBJ1-2	ASSSRATDPNYGYT
TRBV27	TRBJ2-1	ASSFAGNSYNEQF
TRBV7-9	TRBJ1-1	ASSITPLNTEAF
TRBV6-1	TRBJ1-4	ASTTTGVRLF
TRBV7-9	TRBJ2-1	ASSLGLAGASSYNEQF
TRBV19	TRBJ1-2	ASSMIPSRGYT
TRBV4-1	TRBJ1-1	ASSQGQGASEAF
TRBV5-1	TRBJ2-1	ASSPGGPNEQF
TRBV27	TRBJ2-4	ASSLRRKNIQY
TRBV18	TRBJ2-7	ASSPGGTVRGEQY
TRBV30	TRBJ2-1	AWRTGTSVI